This TCR beta chain was recorded in a study of blood T cell repertoires in COVID-19. The overall study: COVID-19 samples collected from the United States, Italy and Spain covered acute and convalescent phases. The analysed material was cDNA or gDNA that came from T cells, B-cell-depleted T cells, or PBMCs.

There are 16 residues in the CDR3. V lost 6 bases to trimming and J lost 7 bases; unmatched junction nucleotides: 11. Germline values: CDR1 MRHNA, CDR2 SNTAGT. Sequenced by immunoSEQ multiplex PCR; TCRdb stores in-frame clones only, minus some. This sample has about 120,000 clones, with 83% found just once. What was sequenced was peripheral blood. The gene calls are TRBV6-4 and TRBJ1-6; TRBD1 matches at 8 bases. This receptor was identified in a man aged 30-40 years with acute or convalescent COVID-19. CDR3 coding DNA: TGTGCCAGCAGGAATTGGGCCCAGGGGGCAAATTCACCCCTCCACTTT. Amino acid sequence: CASRNWAQGANSPLHF.